This T cell receptor beta chain was documented in a study of blood T cell repertoires in COVID-19. The V segment lost 2 bases and the J segment 4 bases; nucleotides outside the gene matches: 2. The CDR3 is made up of 14 amino acids. Germline CDR1 MNHNS, CDR2 SASEGT. The protocol was immunoSEQ multiplex PCR, while the TCRdb copy is restricted to in-frame clones and leaves out a portion. This sample has under 200,000 clones, with around 82% found just once. The V gene is TRBV6-1, the J gene TRBJ1-5; 7 bases agree with TRBD1. The source material was peripheral blood. The sequence derives from a man in his 70s with active or convalescent COVID-19. The CDR3 loop reads CASSETGVNQPQHF. CDR3 DNA: TGTGCCAGCAGTGAAACAGGGGTTAATCAGCCCCAGCATTTT.